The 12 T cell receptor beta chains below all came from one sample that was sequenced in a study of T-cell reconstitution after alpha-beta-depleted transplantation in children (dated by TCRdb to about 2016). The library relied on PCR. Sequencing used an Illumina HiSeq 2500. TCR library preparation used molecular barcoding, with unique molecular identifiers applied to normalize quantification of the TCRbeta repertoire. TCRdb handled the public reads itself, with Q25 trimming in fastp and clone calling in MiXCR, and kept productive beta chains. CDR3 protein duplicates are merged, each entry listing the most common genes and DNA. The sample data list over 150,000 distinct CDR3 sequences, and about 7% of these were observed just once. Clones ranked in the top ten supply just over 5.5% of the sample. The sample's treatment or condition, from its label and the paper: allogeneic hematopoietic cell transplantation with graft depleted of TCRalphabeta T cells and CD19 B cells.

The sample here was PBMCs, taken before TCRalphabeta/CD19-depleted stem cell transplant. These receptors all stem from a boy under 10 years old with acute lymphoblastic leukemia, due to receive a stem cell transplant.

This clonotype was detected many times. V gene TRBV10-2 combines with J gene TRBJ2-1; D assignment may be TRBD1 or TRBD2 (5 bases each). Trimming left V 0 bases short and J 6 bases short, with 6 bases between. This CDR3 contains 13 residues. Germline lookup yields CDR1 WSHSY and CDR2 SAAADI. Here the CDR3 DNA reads TGCGCCAGCAGTGAGTCGGGGGTCAATGAGCAGTTCTTC. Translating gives CASSESGVNEQFF.

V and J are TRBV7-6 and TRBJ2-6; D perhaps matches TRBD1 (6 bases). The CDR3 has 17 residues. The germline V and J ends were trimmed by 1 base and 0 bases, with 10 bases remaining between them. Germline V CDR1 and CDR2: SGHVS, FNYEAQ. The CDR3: CASSLVSGDSGANVLTF. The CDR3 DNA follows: TGTGCCAGCAGCTTAGTTTCAGGGGACTCTGGGGCCAACGTCCTGACTTTC.

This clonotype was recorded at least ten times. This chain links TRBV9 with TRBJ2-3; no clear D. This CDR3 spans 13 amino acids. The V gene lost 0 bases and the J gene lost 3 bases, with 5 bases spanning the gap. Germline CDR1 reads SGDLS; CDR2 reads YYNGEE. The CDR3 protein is CASSVGYTDTQYF. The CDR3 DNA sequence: TGTGCCAGCAGCGTAGGATATACAGATACGCAGTATTTT.

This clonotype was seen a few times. This CDR3 reads CASSRSREWGEQYF. The DNA for the CDR3 is TGCGCCAGCAGCCGATCACGCGAGTGGGGGGAGCAGTACTTC. The chain has TRBV4-3 and TRBJ2-7, with D perhaps given as TRBD1 or TRBD2 (5 bases each). Trimming removed 4 bases from V and 7 bases from J, with 17 bases in between. The CDR3 is 14 residues long. CDR1 and CDR2 from the germline V gene are LGHNA and YSLEER.

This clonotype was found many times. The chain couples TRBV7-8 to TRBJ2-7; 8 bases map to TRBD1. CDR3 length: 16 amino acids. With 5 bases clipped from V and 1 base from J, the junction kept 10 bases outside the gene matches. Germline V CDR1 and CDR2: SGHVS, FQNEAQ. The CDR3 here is CASSPARTGLSYEQYF. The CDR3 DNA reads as TGTGCCAGCAGCCCTGCTCGGACAGGGCTTTCCTACGAGCAGTACTTC.

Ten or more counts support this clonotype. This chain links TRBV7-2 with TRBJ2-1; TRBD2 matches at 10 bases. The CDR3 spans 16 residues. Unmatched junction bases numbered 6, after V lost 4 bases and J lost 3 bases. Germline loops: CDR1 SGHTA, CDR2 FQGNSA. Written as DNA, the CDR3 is TGTGCCAGCAGCTCACCTAGCGGGGGCCGCTACAATGAGCAGTTCTTC. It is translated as CASSSPSGGRYNEQFF.

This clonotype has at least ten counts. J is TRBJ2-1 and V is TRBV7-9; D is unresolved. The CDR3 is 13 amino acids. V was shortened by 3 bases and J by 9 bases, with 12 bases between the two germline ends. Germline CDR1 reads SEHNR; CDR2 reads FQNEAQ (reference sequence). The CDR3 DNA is TGTGCCAGCAGCTTTCCCTTAGAGGCTGAGCAGTTCTTC. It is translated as CASSFPLEAEQFF.

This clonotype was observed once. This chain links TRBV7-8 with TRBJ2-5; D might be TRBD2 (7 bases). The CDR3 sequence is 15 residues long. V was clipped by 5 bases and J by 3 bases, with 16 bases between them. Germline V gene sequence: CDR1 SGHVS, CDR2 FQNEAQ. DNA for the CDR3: TGTGCCAGCAGCCCCAACCGGGGGGCTAAAGAGACCCAGTACTTC. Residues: CASSPNRGAKETQYF. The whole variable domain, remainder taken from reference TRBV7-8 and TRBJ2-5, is GAGVSQSPRYKVAKRGQDVALRCDPISGHVSLFWYQQALGQGPEFLTYFQNEAQLDKSGLPSDRFFAERPEGSVSTLKIQRTQQEDSAVYLCASSPNRGAKETQYFGPGTRLLVL.

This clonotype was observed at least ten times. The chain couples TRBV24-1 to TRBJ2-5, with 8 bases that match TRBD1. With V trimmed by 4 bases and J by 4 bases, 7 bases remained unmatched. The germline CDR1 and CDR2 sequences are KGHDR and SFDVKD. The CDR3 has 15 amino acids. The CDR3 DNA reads TGTGCCACCAGTGACCATGGACAGGGCGGAGAGACCCAGTACTTC. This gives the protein CATSDHGQGGETQYF.

The CDR3 nucleotides are TGCGCCAGCAGCGCCCGGGACGGTACCTACGAGCAGTACTTC. Its translation: CASSARDGTYEQYF. The chain combines TRBV5-1 with TRBJ2-7; the D gene could be TRBD1 or TRBD2 (5 bases each). The CDR3 spans 14 residues. V lost 4 bases and J 2 bases, leaving 13 bases between the germline ends. Germline CDR1 SGHRS, CDR2 YFSETQ.

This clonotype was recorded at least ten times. The CDR3 nucleotides read TGCGCCAGCAGCCAACTAGCGGGGGGATTGACAGATACGCAGTATTTT. Encoded protein: CASSQLAGGLTDTQYF. This chain connects TRBV4-3 to TRBJ2-3; 11 bases line up with TRBD2. CDR1 and CDR2 from the germline V gene are LGHNA and YSLEER. Trimming removed 2 bases from V and 3 bases from J; junction bases left unmatched: 4. This CDR3 has 16 residues.

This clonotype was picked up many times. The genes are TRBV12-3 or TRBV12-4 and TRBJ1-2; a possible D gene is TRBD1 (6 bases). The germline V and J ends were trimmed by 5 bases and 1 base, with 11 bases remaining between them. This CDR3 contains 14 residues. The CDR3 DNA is TGTGCCAGCAGTCCAGGGGTCGATAACTATGGCTACACCTTC. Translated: CASSPGVDNYGYTF.